This T cell receptor beta chain was profiled in a study of T cell changes during pregnancy in multiple sclerosis. TCRdb keeps only in-frame clones here, not all; method: immunoSEQ multiplex PCR. The data show around 70,000 clones, 90% to 95% seen once. Germline V CDR1 and CDR2: LNHDA, SQIVND (reference sequence). The CDR3 runs 14 residues. Trimming took 3 bases from V and 5 from J, leaving 10 bases between them. The TCR sequence derives from a female donor in good health, enrolled as a control in a pregnancy study. Sequencing used peripheral blood, obtained in the second trimester of pregnancy. The chain couples TRBV19 to TRBJ1-4; D uncertain. CDR3 loop: CASSINGVNEKLFF. CDR3 nucleotides: TGTGCCAGTAGTATCAATGGAGTCAATGAAAAACTGTTTTTT. The whole variable domain, remainder taken from reference TRBV19 and TRBJ1-4, is DGGITQSPKYLFRKEGQNVTLSCEQNLNHDAMYWYRQDPGQGLRLIYYSQIVNDFQKGDIAEGYSVSREKKESFPLTVTSAQKNPTAFYLCASSINGVNEKLFFGSGTQLSVL.